This T cell receptor (beta chain) was recorded in a study of CXCR3-negative and CXCR3-positive naive CD8 T cells. A word on this clonotype: Its specificity is unknown.

Broader study findings: Naive subsets did not differ in surface CD5, and TRB CDR3 properties served to infer TCR strength.

CDR1 and CDR2 from the germline V gene are KGHDR and SFDVKD. CDR3 size: 15 residues. Via 5' RACE with UMI labels, TRB cDNA libraries were prepared. TCRdb reanalyzed the 5' RACE reads, giving one entry per CDR3 protein sequence and no DNA. This sample's clone table lists 75,000 or so distinct CDR3 sequences. The source is a human donor in good health. Some clones in this sample may be carry-over from other donors' samples. The chain combines TRBV24-1 with TRBJ2-2. Input material: naive CXCR3- CD8+ T cells from blood. The subset is: CD45RO-CCR7+CD27+CD95- naive CD8+ T cells lacking CXCR3 (TNR3-). CDR3 region: CATSDSKDYTGELFF.